These 5 T cell receptor beta chains were sequenced from one sample in a study of metastatic and nonmetastatic thyroid tumors. TCRdb reassembled clones from the PCR reads with MiXCR. The sample consists of around 45,000 clones, about 15% of them appearing once. Before thyroid surgery, none of the patients had received any treatment. The material sequenced was blood. Receptors originate from a female donor with papillary thyroid cancer or a benign thyroid nodule (not recorded which). Some clones in this sample may be carry-over from other donors' samples.

A few counts support this clone. A much more abundant neighbour one base away suggests this may be a read error. The chain combines TRBV10-1 with TRBJ1-2; 7 positions agree with TRBD1. This CDR3 region has 13 residues. Germline CDR1 WNHNN, CDR2 SYGVQD (reference sequence). The CDR3 reads CASSLTGRYDYTF. DNA for the CDR3: TGCGCCAGCAGCCTGACAGGGCGCTATGACTACACCTTC.

This clone was detected ten times or more. This sequence joins TRBV6-1 and TRBJ1-5, with unresolved D. Germline CDR1 reads MNHNS; CDR2 reads SASEGT. Between the trimmed V and J ends, which lost 7 bases and 9 bases, there was a span of 16 bases. The CDR3 extends over 13 amino acids. The CDR3 DNA is TGTGCCAGCAACTTAGAATGGCAGATGCCCCAGCATTTT. Translated: CASNLEWQMPQHF.

This clone was observed many times. The chain carries TRBV20-1 and TRBJ2-5; 7 nucleotides agree with TRBD2. Trimming cost V 5 bases and J 3 bases; bases outside gene matches: 6. Germline CDR1 and CDR2: DFQATT and SNEGSKA (reference sequence). CDR3 length: 13 residues. This CDR3 is CSAYFLAEETQYF. CDR3 nucleotide sequence: TGCAGTGCTTATTTCCTAGCGGAAGAGACCCAGTACTTC.

To note about this clone: A junction boundary mismatches the germline segment, possibly from a read error. The chain combines TRBV28 with TRBJ2-1; D gene ambiguous. CDR1 and CDR2 from the germline V gene are MDHEN and SYDVKM. The CDR3 spans 14 residues. CDR3 nucleotide sequence: TGTGCCAGCACCCCCGGGTCTAATAAGAATGAGCAGGACTTC. Amino acids: CASTPGSNKNEQDF.

Worth noting for this clone: A junction end diverges from the germline sequence, so it may reflect a read error. The rearrangement links TRBV6-1 to TRBJ2-7; D not resolved. Looked up from germline, CDR1 is MNHNS and CDR2 is SASEGT. CDR3 length: 14 residues. The DNA for the CDR3 is TGCGCCAACAGTGAAAGAACAGAATCCTACGAGCAGTACTTC. Its translation: CANSERTESYEQYF.